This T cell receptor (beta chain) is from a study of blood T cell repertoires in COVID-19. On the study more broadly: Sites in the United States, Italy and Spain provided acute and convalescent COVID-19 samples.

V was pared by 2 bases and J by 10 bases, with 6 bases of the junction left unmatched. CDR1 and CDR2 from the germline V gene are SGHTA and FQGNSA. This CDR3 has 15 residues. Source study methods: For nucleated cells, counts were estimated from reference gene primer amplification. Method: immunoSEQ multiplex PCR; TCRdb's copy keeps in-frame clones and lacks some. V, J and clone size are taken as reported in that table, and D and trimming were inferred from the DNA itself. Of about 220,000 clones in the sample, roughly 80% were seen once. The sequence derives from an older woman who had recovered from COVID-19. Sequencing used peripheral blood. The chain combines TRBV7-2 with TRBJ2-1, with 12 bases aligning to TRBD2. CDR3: CASSLTLAGGKEQFF. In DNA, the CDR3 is TGTGCCAGCAGCTTAACACTAGCGGGGGGTAAAGAGCAGTTCTTC.